These 23 T cell receptor beta chains share one sample of origin, sequenced in a study of blood T cell repertoires in COVID-19 (dated by TCRdb to about 2020). Library generation was performed with the immunoSEQ multiplex PCR assay. TCRdb stores this immuneACCESS table with in-frame sequences only. Part of the clones is absent; in the studies checked, under half of the shortfall reflects unresolved V genes, and no reason is known for the rest. This sample is represented by 95,000 to 110,000 clones; roughly 89% of them were singletons. The top ten constitute roughly a sixth of the sample. Sample: peripheral blood. These receptors all come from a woman aged 80 or over in a cohort sampled during active COVID-19.

V is TRBV11-2 and J is TRBJ2-2; D call uncertain. The V gene's germline CDR1 is SGHAT and CDR2 FQNNGV. V lost 8 bases, J lost 1 base, and 8 bases lay in between. The CDR3 loop spans 13 amino acids. This CDR3 reads CASVRGNTGELFF. The CDR3 DNA is TGTGCCAGCGTCCGCGGGAACACCGGGGAGCTGTTTTTT.

A few counts support this clone. CDR3 in amino acids: CASNGQTYQPQHF. The CDR3 bases are TGTGCCAGCAATGGACAGACGTATCAGCCCCAGCATTTT. This chain connects TRBV2 to TRBJ1-5, with D perhaps matching TRBD1 (6 bases). From germline, CDR1 is SNHLY and CDR2 FYNNEI. Trimming removed 7 bases from V and 5 bases from J, with 12 bases in between. The CDR3 is 13 residues long.

This clone was counted only a few times. This rearrangement joins TRBV5-1 to TRBJ1-5, with 7 positions matching TRBD1. Trimming took 4 bases from V and 6 from J; bases not matched to a gene: 10. The CDR3 consists of 15 residues. Germline CDR1 and CDR2: SGHRS and YFSETQ. CDR3 protein: CASSPDGTEGQPQHF. CDR3 DNA sequence: TGCGCCAGCAGCCCGGACGGGACAGAGGGTCAGCCCCAGCATTTT.

The genes are TRBV14 and TRBJ2-7, with 9 bases that match TRBD1. This CDR3 is 16 amino acids long. Germline CDR1 is SGHDN and CDR2 is FVKESK. The ends lost 0 bases at V and 5 bases at J; junction bases unmatched: 8. The CDR3 DNA sequence: TGTGCCAGCAGCCAAGAATGGGGGACAGGGAGGGACGAGCAGTACTTC. Protein product: CASSQEWGTGRDEQYF. Variable domain in full (rest from reference TRBV14 and TRBJ2-7): EAGVTQFPSHSVIEKGQTVTLRCDPISGHDNLYWYRRVMGKEIKFLLHFVKESKQDESGMPNNRFLAERTGGTYSTLKVQPAELEDSGVYFCASSQEWGTGRDEQYFGPGTRLTVT.

The chain carries TRBV28 and TRBJ1-1; TRBD1 agrees at 7 bases. This CDR3 contains 14 residues. The V gene end was trimmed by 4 bases and the J gene end by 1 base; junction bases not matched to a gene: 3. Germline CDR1 and CDR2: MDHEN and SYDVKM. CDR3 coding DNA: TGTGCCAGCAGTTCAGGGGGTTCGAACACTGAAGCTTTCTTT. It codes for CASSSGGSNTEAFF.

The V gene is TRBV6-5, the J gene TRBJ1-3, with 10 bases aligning to TRBD1. The CDR3 is 15 amino acids. CDR1 MNHEY and CDR2 SVGAGI come from the germline V gene. With V trimmed by 2 bases and J by 2 bases, 0 bases remained unmatched. CDR3 sequence: CASSYGTGAGNTIYF. CDR3 nucleotides: TGTGCCAGCAGTTACGGGACAGGGGCTGGAAACACCATATATTTT.

The rearrangement joins TRBV6-5 to TRBJ1-4; the D is unclear. Per germline, CDR1 MNHEY and CDR2 SVGAGI. The CDR3 is 14 residues long. The ends were cut back, 6 bases at V and 0 bases at J, with 8 bases in the middle. CDR3 region: CASRRGTTNEKLFF. The CDR3, as DNA: TGTGCCAGCAGGCGGGGAACAACTAATGAAAAACTGTTTTTT.

The rearrangement uses TRBV5-6 and TRBJ1-5; 10 positions agree with TRBD1. The germline gives CDR1 SGHDT, CDR2 YYEEEE. V gave up 4 bases and J gave up 2 bases; unmatched junction bases: 6. This CDR3 contains 16 residues. The CDR3 spells CASSGGGTGGNQPQHF. CDR3 in DNA: TGTGCCAGCAGCGGCGGAGGGACAGGGGGCAATCAGCCCCAGCATTTT.

This chain joins TRBV7-9 and TRBJ2-7; D possibly corresponds to TRBD2 (5 bases). The germline V gene encodes CDR1 SEHNR and CDR2 FQNEAQ (reference sequence). V lost 0 bases, J lost 6 bases, and 12 bases lay in between. The CDR3 runs 14 residues. CDR3 nucleotides: TGTGCCAGCAGCTTAGCATCGGGTCGGGGCGAGCAGTACTTC. Its protein is CASSLASGRGEQYF.

A single count supports this clone. The chain combines TRBV27 with TRBJ2-6; D is possibly TRBD2 (7 bases). Germline CDR1 is MNHEY and CDR2 is SMNVEV (reference sequence). V was clipped by 1 base and J by 0 bases, with 13 bases between them. The CDR3 runs 18 residues. In nucleotides, the CDR3 is TGTGCCAGCAGTTTATGGTCCGGGGGGCTCTCTGGGGCCAACGTCCTGACTTTC. It specifies CASSLWSGGLSGANVLTF.

This sequence joins TRBV30 and TRBJ2-7; 9 nucleotides agree with TRBD2. The CDR3 spans 14 residues. Germline lookup yields CDR1 GTSNPN and CDR2 SVGIG (reference sequence). The ends lost 1 base at V and 6 bases at J; junction bases unmatched: 7. The CDR3 reads CAWSGTSDSAEQYF. CDR3 coding DNA: TGTGCCTGGAGTGGGACTAGCGACTCGGCCGAGCAGTACTTC.

The chain links TRBV11-2 to TRBJ1-1, with D uncertain. The V and J ends lost 1 base and 2 bases respectively, with 8 bases between them. The CDR3 extends over 14 amino acids. The germline gives CDR1 SGHAT, CDR2 FQNNGV. CDR3 nucleotides: TGTGCCAGCAGCTTAGTTGCCAGTAACACTGAAGCTTTCTTT. It yields the protein CASSLVASNTEAFF.

The V gene is TRBV18, the J gene TRBJ2-1; 9 nucleotides match TRBD2. Germline V gives CDR1 KGHSH, CDR2 LQKENI. The CDR3 spans 15 residues. V shed 3 bases and J 9 bases; nucleotides not matched to a gene: 9. CDR3 protein: CASSPLAGGQGEQFF. CDR3 in DNA: TGTGCCAGCTCACCCCTCGCGGGAGGGCAGGGTGAGCAGTTCTTC.

The chain employs TRBV6-5 and TRBJ1-2; D may be TRBD1 (5 bases). This CDR3 has 15 amino acids. The germline V gene has CDR1 MNHEY and CDR2 SVGAGI. The V end was cut by 0 bases, the J end by 0 bases, with 8 bases between. CDR3 sequence: CASSYSGGTNYGYTF. The CDR3 region has the DNA TGTGCCAGCAGTTACTCGGGGGGGACTAACTATGGCTACACCTTC.

The rearrangement joins TRBV27 to TRBJ2-2, with 8 bases matching TRBD2. Germline-derived CDR1 and CDR2 are MNHEY and SMNVEV (reference sequence). J lost 5 bases, V lost 8 bases, and 13 bases had no gene match. CDR3 length: 16 amino acids. Written as DNA, the CDR3 is TGTGCCAGCTGGGGGCTAGCGGGTCGGGGAACCGGGGAGCTGTTTTTT. Residues: CASWGLAGRGTGELFF.

This chain uses TRBV5-4 with TRBJ2-3; possible D gene TRBD2, 7 bases. The CDR3 is 15 amino acids. Trimming pared 5 bases from V and 6 bases from J, leaving 19 bases between. Germline V gene sequence: CDR1 SGHNT, CDR2 YYREEE (reference sequence). The CDR3 region is CASRWGGEVLDTQYF. The CDR3 nucleotides are TGTGCCAGCAGGTGGGGGGGCGAGGTTTTGGATACGCAGTATTTT.

Points on this clone: Different DNA sequences within this sample yield the same CDR3. This chain links TRBV18 with TRBJ2-5, with D uncertain. CDR1 is KGHSH and CDR2 is LQKENI in the germline V gene. The length of the CDR3 is 12 residues. V lost 6 bases and J 2 bases, leaving 7 bases between the germline ends. The CDR3 reads CASSPTQETQYF. The CDR3 coding sequence is TGTGCCAGCTCCCCGACACAAGAGACCCAGTACTTC. Filled out from reference TRBV18 and TRBJ2-5, the complete variable domain reads NAGVMQNPRHLVRRRGQEARLRCSPMKGHSHVYWYRQLPEEGLKFMVYLQKENIIDESGMPKERFSAEFPKEGPSILRIQQVVRGDSAAYFCASSPTQETQYFGPGTRLLVL.

V is TRBV18 and J is TRBJ2-3; 11 bases are a match to TRBD1. The CDR3 totals 15 residues. The ends lost 3 bases at V and 5 bases at J; junction bases unmatched: 4. The germline V gene encodes CDR1 KGHSH and CDR2 LQKENI. In DNA, the CDR3 is TGTGCCAGCTCACCGGGACAGGGGGGAGGAGATACGCAGTATTTT. Its protein product is CASSPGQGGGDTQYF.

In its sample, this clone was seen once. The rearrangement uses TRBV3-1 (or the pseudogene TRBV3-2) and TRBJ1-1, with D possibly TRBD1 on 5 matching bases. The germline CDR1 and CDR2 sequences are LGHDT and YNNKEL (reference sequence). This CDR3 comprises 12 residues. V was clipped by 7 bases and J by 1 base, with 7 bases between them. This chain's CDR3 is CASTTGNTEAFF. The CDR3 nucleotides are TGTGCCAGCACTACAGGGAACACTGAAGCTTTCTTT.

This clone was seen a single time. The CDR3 DNA sequence: TGTGCCAGCAGGGGGACTAGCGGCCCGCAGTTCTTC. Translation: CASRGTSGPQFF. The chain uses TRBV7-2 and TRBJ2-1, with TRBD2 matching 11 bases. The CDR3 loop spans 12 amino acids. J was trimmed by 12 bases and V by 6 bases; bases with no gene match: 4. Per germline, CDR1 SGHTA and CDR2 FQGNSA.

CDR3 sequence reads: CASSPTTGYGYTF. The CDR3 bases are TGCGCCAGCAGCCCTACAACGGGTTATGGCTACACCTTC. J is TRBJ1-2 and V is TRBV5-1, with unresolved D. Trimming took off 4 bases at V and 5 bases at J, with 12 bases between the two ends. The CDR3 contains 13 residues. Germline V lookup: CDR1 SGHRS, CDR2 YFSETQ.

In DNA form, the CDR3 reads TGCGCCAGCAGCTGGCTGCAGGGGGGTGAGCAGTTCTTC. This gives the protein CASSWLQGGEQFF. The chain recombines TRBV5-1 with TRBJ2-1; maybe TRBD1 (7 bases). The CDR3 extends over 13 amino acids. CDR1 and CDR2 from the germline V gene are SGHRS and YFSETQ. Trimming cost V 3 bases and J 9 bases, with 13 bases left between them.

V gene TRBV3-1 (or the pseudogene TRBV3-2) combines with J gene TRBJ1-2; a weak D match, TRBD1 (6 bases). V lost 3 bases to trimming and J lost 4 bases, with 12 bases between them. The CDR3 sequence is 14 residues long. The germline gives CDR1 LGHDT, CDR2 YNNKEL (reference sequence). The CDR3 DNA is TGTGCCAGCAGCCAGCGGGGGGGCGGCTATGGCTACACCTTC. This translates into CASSQRGGGYGYTF.